The 26 T cell receptor beta chains below come from one sample, sequenced in a study of graft-versus-host responses after intestinal transplantation (dated by TCRdb to the early 2020s). For these TCRs, the target antigens are not known. Read against the paper, the sample's time point label means: cells obtained before transplantation from donor or recipient. The library was built by means of the immunoSEQ multiplex PCR assay. Sourced from immuneACCESS, this table was stored by TCRdb with only in-frame sequences that have V and J called. A share of the clones is absent; for the studies checked, an unresolved V gene accounts for under half, and the remainder has no known explanation. Present in this sample are more than 80,000 clones, around 90% of which were seen just once. The leading ten clones occupy around 0.27% of the sample. This material consisted of unstimulated CD4+ T cells sorted from spleen or lymph node cells, taken before transplant. Receptor source: a human donor who was the organ donor for an intestinal transplant.

The chain is built from TRBV6-6 and TRBJ1-2; D might be TRBD1 (5 bases). Germline CDR1 and CDR2: MNHNY and SVGAGI (reference sequence). The germline V and J ends were trimmed by 0 bases and 8 bases, with 13 bases remaining between them. This CDR3 is built from 14 residues. The CDR3 loop reads CASSYSARVGGYTF. CDR3 nucleotides: TGTGCCAGCAGTTACTCGGCCAGGGTGGGAGGCTACACCTTC.

This chain links TRBV27 with TRBJ1-1, with D maybe TRBD1 (5 bases). Germline V gene sequence: CDR1 MNHEY, CDR2 SMNVEV (reference sequence). There are 13 residues in the CDR3. V lost 2 bases and J lost 7, with 11 bases in between. The CDR3 region is CASSLRTPLEAFF. The CDR3 bases are TGTGCCAGCAGTTTACGGACACCCCTTGAAGCTTTCTTT.

This chain connects TRBV6-5 to TRBJ1-1, with D maybe TRBD1 (6 bases). Germline-derived CDR1 and CDR2 are MNHEY and SVGAGI. The germline V and J ends were trimmed by 6 bases and 10 bases, with 21 bases remaining between them. CDR3 length: 14 residues. CDR3 nucleotide sequence: TGTGCCAGCAGAGAACAGACAGGTCCTCGAGGAGCTTTCTTT. Residues: CASREQTGPRGAFF.

The chain links TRBV28 to TRBJ2-2; D is possibly TRBD2 (5 bases). The germline gives CDR1 MDHEN, CDR2 SYDVKM. The CDR3 is 14 residues long. Trimming stripped 5 bases from V and 7 bases from J, with 14 bases between. This CDR3 reads CASSPHTRGGELFF. In DNA form, the CDR3 reads TGTGCCAGCAGTCCCCACACACGGGGCGGGGAGCTGTTTTTT. The full variable domain, its missing parts supplied by reference TRBV28 and TRBJ2-2, is DVKVTQSSRYLVKRTGEKVFLECVQDMDHENMFWYRQDPGLGLRLIYFSYDVKMKEKGDIPEGYSVSREKKERFSLILESASTNQTSMYLCASSPHTRGGELFFGEGSRLTVL.

This clone has just a few counts. V is TRBV2 and J is TRBJ2-1; the match to TRBD2 covers 7 bases. CDR3 length: 13 residues. With 5 bases clipped from V and 4 bases from J, the junction kept 2 bases outside the gene matches. CDR1 and CDR2 from the germline V gene are SNHLY and FYNNEI. CDR3 residues: CASSSGAYNEQFF. For the CDR3, the DNA is TGTGCCAGCAGTAGCGGGGCGTACAATGAGCAGTTCTTC.

This chain uses TRBV14 with TRBJ2-7, with D possibly matching TRBD1 (5 bases). The V end was cut by 4 bases, the J end by 2 bases, with 9 bases between. The germline gives CDR1 SGHDN, CDR2 FVKESK. The CDR3 runs to 13 residues. The CDR3 region has the DNA TGTGCCAGCAGCCGACAGAGGACCTACGAGCAGTACTTC. Protein: CASSRQRTYEQYF.

This chain joins TRBV6-1 and TRBJ1-2; D is unclear. V lost 5 bases and J lost 0, with 13 bases in between. The CDR3 loop spans 15 amino acids. Germline CDR1 reads MNHNS; CDR2 reads SASEGT. The CDR3 protein is CASSSRMGANYGYTF. In nucleotides, the CDR3 is TGTGCCAGCAGTAGTCGGATGGGAGCTAACTATGGCTACACCTTC.

The count of this clone is one. This chain links TRBV5-1 with TRBJ2-7; the match to TRBD2 covers 8 bases. Germline lookup yields CDR1 SGHRS and CDR2 YFSETQ. The V and J ends lost 4 bases and 3 bases, in that order; junction bases with no gene match: 9. This CDR3 is 15 amino acids long. The CDR3 is CASSDPAGALYEQYF. CDR3 DNA sequence: TGCGCCAGCAGCGACCCAGCGGGGGCCCTCTACGAGCAGTACTTC.

V usage is TRBV7-3 and J usage is TRBJ2-7; 10 bases agree with TRBD2. This CDR3 comprises 13 residues. Germline V gives CDR1 SGHTA, CDR2 FQGTGA. J lost 6 bases, V lost 5 bases, and 4 bases had no gene match. In nucleotides, the CDR3 is TGTGCCAGCAGCAGGCAGCGGGAGGGCGAGCAGTACTTC. Translation: CASSRQREGEQYF.

The chain links TRBV5-6 to TRBJ2-2, with 8 bases aligning to TRBD1. This CDR3 contains 16 residues. The germline gives CDR1 SGHDT, CDR2 YYEEEE. The J segment lost 1 base and the V segment lost 5 bases, leaving 7 bases of the junction unmatched. The CDR3 loop is CASRRNRGVNTGELFF. The CDR3 DNA follows: TGTGCCAGCAGGCGAAACAGGGGGGTGAACACCGGGGAGCTGTTTTTT.

The chain carries TRBV2 and TRBJ2-6; 7 nucleotides match TRBD1. Germline CDR1 reads SNHLY; CDR2 reads FYNNEI. The CDR3 is 15 amino acids. V shed 6 bases, J shed 3 bases, and the junction held 5 bases outside the gene matches. This chain's CDR3 is CASRTGRSGANVLTF. CDR3 bases: TGTGCCAGCAGGACAGGGCGTAGTGGGGCCAACGTCCTGACTTTC.

This clone came up once. Within the sample, other DNA sequences also encode this same CDR3. The V gene is TRBV5-1, the J gene TRBJ2-3, with TRBD2 matching 11 bases. Germline-derived CDR1 and CDR2 are SGHRS and YFSETQ. Losses at the gene ends were 6 bases for V and 4 bases for J; bases not matched to a gene: 16. This CDR3 has 18 residues. CDR3 sequence reads: CASTTFGSGGAYPDTQYF. CDR3 sequence (DNA): TGCGCCAGCACCACTTTCGGTAGCGGGGGGGCATACCCAGATACGCAGTATTTT.

This clone was counted only a few times. The chain uses TRBV6-1 and TRBJ1-5, with 8 bases lining up with TRBD1. The length of the CDR3 is 13 residues. After removal of 3 bases from V and 5 bases from J, the junction contained 0 bases not matched to a gene. Germline CDR1 and CDR2: MNHNS and SASEGT. The CDR3 DNA reads TGTGCCAGCAGTGACAGGGGGCATCAGCCCCAGCATTTT. The encoded protein is CASSDRGHQPQHF.

The CDR3 region is CASSEQGTDTQYF. As DNA, the CDR3 is TGTGCCAGCAGTGAACAGGGCACAGATACGCAGTATTTT. The gene calls are TRBV2 and TRBJ2-3, with D unclear. With 2 bases removed from V and 1 base from J, the gap between germline ends came to 4 bases. Germline V gives CDR1 SNHLY, CDR2 FYNNEI. The CDR3 extends over 13 amino acids.

The chain is built from TRBV2 and TRBJ2-1, with D tentatively TRBD1 (6 bases). CDR1 is SNHLY and CDR2 is FYNNEI in the germline V gene. The CDR3 contains 13 residues. V shed 4 bases and J shed 4 bases, with 8 bases lying between them. DNA of the CDR3: TGTGCCAGCAGTGCCGACAGGTACAATGAGCAGTTCTTC. Translation gives CASSADRYNEQFF.

This chain links TRBV5-1 with TRBJ2-5; TRBD2 agrees at 10 bases. The germline V gene has CDR1 SGHRS and CDR2 YFSETQ. V shed 4 bases, J shed 5 bases, and the junction held 14 bases outside the gene matches. This CDR3 contains 17 residues. CDR3 sequence (DNA): TGCGCCAGCAGCCATGGGGCTAGCGGGGGCCTAGTTGAGACCCAGTACTTC. Amino acid sequence: CASSHGASGGLVETQYF.

V gene TRBV7-9 combines with J gene TRBJ2-7, with 8 bases aligning to TRBD2. Germline values: CDR1 SEHNR, CDR2 FQNEAQ (reference sequence). The CDR3 runs 14 residues. V was clipped by 5 bases and J by 2 bases; unmatched bases: 5. The CDR3 DNA reads as TGTGCCAGCAGCCGGACTAGCCCGACCTACGAGCAGTACTTC. This translates into CASSRTSPTYEQYF.

The V call is TRBV2, the J call TRBJ2-7; 9 bases are a match to TRBD1. CDR1 and CDR2 from the germline V gene are SNHLY and FYNNEI. The CDR3 is 11 residues long. The ends lost 9 bases at V and 3 bases at J; junction bases unmatched: 0. The CDR3 here is CARGQGYEQYF. The CDR3 DNA reads as TGTGCCAGGGGACAGGGCTACGAGCAGTACTTC.

This clone was picked up a small number of times. The chain recombines TRBV25-1 with TRBJ1-1; 9 bases are a match to TRBD1. This CDR3 has 15 residues. Germline CDR1 reads MGHDK; CDR2 reads SYGVNS. J gave up 5 bases and V 6 bases, and 10 bases lay outside the gene matches. In nucleotides, the CDR3 is TGTGCCAGCAGGGACCCAGGACAGGGGAAAACTGAAGCTTTCTTT. This translates into CASRDPGQGKTEAFF.

The gene calls are TRBV7-2 and TRBJ1-4, with unresolved D. The V gene lost 1 base and the J gene lost 0 bases, with 9 bases spanning the gap. Germline lookup yields CDR1 SGHTA and CDR2 FQGNSA. The CDR3 is 16 amino acids. The CDR3 spells CASSLDTETTNEKLFF. The CDR3 region has the DNA TGTGCCAGCAGCTTAGATACAGAAACAACTAATGAAAAACTGTTTTTT.

The rearrangement uses TRBV11-3 and TRBJ1-2, with a weak D call TRBD1 (6 bases). CDR1 and CDR2 (germline): SGHNT, YENEEA. V lost 4 bases to trimming and J lost 2 bases, with 14 bases between them. This CDR3 contains 15 residues. In DNA, the CDR3 is TGTGCCAGCAGCTCGTGGACAGAAGAGAACTATGGCTACACCTTC. Residues: CASSSWTEENYGYTF.

The CDR3 sequence: CASSGQGVWNTQYF. For the CDR3, the DNA is TGTGCCAGCAGCGGGCAGGGGGTTTGGAATACCCAGTACTTC. This chain uses TRBV2 with TRBJ2-5, with 7 bases lining up with TRBD1. From germline, CDR1 is SNHLY and CDR2 FYNNEI. There are 14 residues in the CDR3. The V and J ends lost 6 bases and 8 bases, in that order; junction bases with no gene match: 12.

The chain is built from TRBV18 and TRBJ2-5, with a possible D match to TRBD2 (5 bases). V gave up 1 base and J gave up 5 bases, with 17 bases separating them. Germline V gene lookup returns CDR1 KGHSH and CDR2 LQKENI. The CDR3 is 16 amino acids. The chain's CDR3 is CASSPRTGTAQETQYF. CDR3 coding DNA: TGTGCCAGCTCACCACGGACGGGAACCGCCCAGGAGACCCAGTACTTC.

The chain is built from TRBV7-9 and TRBJ2-4; possible D gene TRBD2, 6 bases. Germline-derived CDR1 and CDR2 are SEHNR and FQNEAQ (reference sequence). V was pared by 1 base and J by 0 bases, with 13 bases between. The CDR3 is 17 amino acids. CDR3 protein: CASSLDRRGVAKNIQYF. The CDR3 DNA sequence: TGTGCCAGCAGCTTAGACCGTCGCGGGGTAGCCAAAAACATTCAGTACTTC.

The CDR3 nucleotides are TGTGCCAGCAGTGCCGCCGGGACAACCTTTCCTGAGCAGTACTTC. Translated, it gives CASSAAGTTFPEQYF. The chain employs TRBV27 and TRBJ2-7; D might be TRBD1 (6 bases). V dropped 5 bases and J dropped 7 bases, with 21 bases sitting between them. The CDR3 sequence is 15 residues long. CDR1 MNHEY and CDR2 SMNVEV come from the germline V gene (reference sequence).

This clone came up once. The chain couples TRBV7-8 to TRBJ2-6, with a tentative D call TRBD1 (6 bases). Per the germline V gene, CDR1 is SGHVS and CDR2 is FQNEAQ. The CDR3 sequence is 16 residues long. The V end lost 5 bases, the J end lost 4 bases, and 15 bases lay between the germline ends. In DNA, the CDR3 is TGTGCCAGCAGCACACAGGGAGCGGCAGGGGCCAACGTCCTGACTTTC. Its translation: CASSTQGAAGANVLTF.